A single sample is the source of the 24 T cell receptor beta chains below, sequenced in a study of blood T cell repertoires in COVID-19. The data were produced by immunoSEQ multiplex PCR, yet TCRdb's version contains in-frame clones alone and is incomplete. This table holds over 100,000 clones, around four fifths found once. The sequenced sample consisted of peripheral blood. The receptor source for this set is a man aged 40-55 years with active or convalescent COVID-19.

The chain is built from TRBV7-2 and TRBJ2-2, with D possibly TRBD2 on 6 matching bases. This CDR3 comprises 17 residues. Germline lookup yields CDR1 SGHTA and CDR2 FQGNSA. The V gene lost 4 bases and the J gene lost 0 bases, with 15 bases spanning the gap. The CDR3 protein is CASSSRTIFANTGELFF. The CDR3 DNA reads TGTGCCAGCAGCTCCCGGACTATCTTCGCGAACACCGGGGAGCTGTTTTTT.

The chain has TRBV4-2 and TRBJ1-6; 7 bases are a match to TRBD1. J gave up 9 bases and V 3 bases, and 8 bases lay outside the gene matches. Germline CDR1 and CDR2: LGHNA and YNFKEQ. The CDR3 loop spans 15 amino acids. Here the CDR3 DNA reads TGTGCCAGCAGCCAGACAGGGCTGAGGGGTTCACCCCTCCACTTT. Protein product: CASSQTGLRGSPLHF.

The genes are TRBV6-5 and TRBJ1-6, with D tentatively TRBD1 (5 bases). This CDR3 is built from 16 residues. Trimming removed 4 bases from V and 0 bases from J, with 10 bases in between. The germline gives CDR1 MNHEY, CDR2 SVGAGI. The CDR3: CASSLRQSSYNSPLHF. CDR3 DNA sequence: TGTGCCAGCAGTTTAAGACAGAGCTCCTATAATTCACCCCTCCACTTT.

CDR3 loop: CASQRGPSYEQYF. In DNA, the CDR3 is TGCGCCAGCCAGCGGGGCCCGTCCTACGAGCAGTACTTC. V usage is TRBV10-1 and J usage is TRBJ2-7; 7 nucleotides match TRBD2. J was trimmed by 1 base and V by 8 bases; bases with no gene match: 5. The CDR3 contains 13 residues. In germline, CDR1 is WNHNN, CDR2 SYGVQD (reference sequence).

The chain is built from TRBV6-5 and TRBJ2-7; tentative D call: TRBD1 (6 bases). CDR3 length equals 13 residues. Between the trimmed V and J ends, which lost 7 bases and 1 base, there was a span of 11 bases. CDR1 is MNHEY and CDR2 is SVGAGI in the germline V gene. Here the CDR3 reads CASTTTGSYEQYF. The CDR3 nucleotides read TGTGCCAGCACCACAACAGGGTCCTACGAGCAGTACTTC.

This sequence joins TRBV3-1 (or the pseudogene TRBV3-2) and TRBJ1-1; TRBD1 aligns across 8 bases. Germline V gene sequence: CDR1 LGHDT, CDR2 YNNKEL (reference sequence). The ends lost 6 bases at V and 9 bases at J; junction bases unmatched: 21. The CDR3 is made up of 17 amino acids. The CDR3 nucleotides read TGTGCCAGCAGGGCAGGGTTGGGACAGGCAGTAACAGATAAAGCTTTCTTT. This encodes CASRAGLGQAVTDKAFF.

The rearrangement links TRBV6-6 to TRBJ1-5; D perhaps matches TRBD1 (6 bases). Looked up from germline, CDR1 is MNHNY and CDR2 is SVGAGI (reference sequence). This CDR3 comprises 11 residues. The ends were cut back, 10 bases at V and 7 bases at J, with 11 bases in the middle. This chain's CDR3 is CAIRTAQPQHF. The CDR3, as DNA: TGTGCCATCAGGACAGCACAGCCCCAGCATTTT.

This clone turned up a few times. The CDR3 region has the DNA TGTGCCAGCAGCCCATATACAGGGTCCACCTACAATGAGCAGTTCTTC. Amino acids: CASSPYTGSTYNEQFF. The rearrangement uses TRBV7-3 and TRBJ2-1; perhaps TRBD1 as D (6 bases). The CDR3 sequence is 16 residues long. Germline V gene lookup returns CDR1 SGHTA and CDR2 FQGTGA. V lost 5 bases, J lost 2 bases, and 16 bases lay in between.

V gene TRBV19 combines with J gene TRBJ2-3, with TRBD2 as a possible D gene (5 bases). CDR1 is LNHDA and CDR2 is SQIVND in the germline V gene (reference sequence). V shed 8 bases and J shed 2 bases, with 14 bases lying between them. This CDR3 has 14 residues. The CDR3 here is CASSQRRYTDTQYF. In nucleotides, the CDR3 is TGTGCCAGTTCGCAGCGGAGATACACAGATACGCAGTATTTT.

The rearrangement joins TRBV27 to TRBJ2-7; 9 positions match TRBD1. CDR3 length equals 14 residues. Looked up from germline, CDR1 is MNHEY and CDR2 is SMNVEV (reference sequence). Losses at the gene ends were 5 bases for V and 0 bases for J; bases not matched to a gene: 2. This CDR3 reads CASSRDRASYEQYF. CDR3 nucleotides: TGTGCCAGCAGTAGGGACAGGGCCTCCTACGAGCAGTACTTC.

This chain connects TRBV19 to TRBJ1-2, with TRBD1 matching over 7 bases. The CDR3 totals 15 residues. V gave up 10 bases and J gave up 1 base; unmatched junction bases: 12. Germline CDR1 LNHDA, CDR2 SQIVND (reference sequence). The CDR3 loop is CATQDAGTVNYGYTF. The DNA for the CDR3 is TGTGCCACCCAAGACGCCGGGACAGTTAACTATGGCTACACCTTC.

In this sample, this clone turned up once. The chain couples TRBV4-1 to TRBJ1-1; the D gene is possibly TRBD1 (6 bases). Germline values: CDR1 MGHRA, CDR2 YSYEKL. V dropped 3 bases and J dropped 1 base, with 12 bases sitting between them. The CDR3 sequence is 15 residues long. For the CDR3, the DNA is TGCGCCAGCAGCCAGCTATTACAGGGGAACACTGAAGCTTTCTTT. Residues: CASSQLLQGNTEAFF.

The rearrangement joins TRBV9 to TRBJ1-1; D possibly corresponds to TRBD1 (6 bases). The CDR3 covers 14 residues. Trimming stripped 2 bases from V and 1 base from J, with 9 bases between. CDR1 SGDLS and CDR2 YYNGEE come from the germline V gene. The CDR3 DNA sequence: TGTGCCAGCAGCGTGGGACACCCGAACACTGAAGCTTTCTTT. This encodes CASSVGHPNTEAFF.

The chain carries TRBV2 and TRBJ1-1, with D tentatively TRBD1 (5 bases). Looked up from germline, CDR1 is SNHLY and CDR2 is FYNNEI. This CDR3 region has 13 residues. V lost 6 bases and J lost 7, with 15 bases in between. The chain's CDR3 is CASSLSREDEAFF. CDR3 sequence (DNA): TGTGCCAGCAGCCTAAGCAGGGAGGATGAAGCTTTCTTT.

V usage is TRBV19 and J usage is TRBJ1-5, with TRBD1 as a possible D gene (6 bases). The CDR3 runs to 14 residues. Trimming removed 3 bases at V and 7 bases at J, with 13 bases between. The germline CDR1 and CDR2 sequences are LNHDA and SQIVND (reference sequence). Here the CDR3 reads CASSMAGGGQPQHF. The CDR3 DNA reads TGTGCCAGTAGTATGGCGGGGGGCGGACAGCCCCAGCATTTT.

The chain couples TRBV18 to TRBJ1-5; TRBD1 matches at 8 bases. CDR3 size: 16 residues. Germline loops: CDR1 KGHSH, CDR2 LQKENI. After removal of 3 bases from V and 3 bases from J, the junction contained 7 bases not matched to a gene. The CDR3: CASSPQGAQVNQPQHF. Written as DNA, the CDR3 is TGTGCCAGCTCACCCCAGGGGGCTCAGGTCAATCAGCCCCAGCATTTT. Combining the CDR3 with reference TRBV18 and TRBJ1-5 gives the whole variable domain NAGVMQNPRHLVRRRGQEARLRCSPMKGHSHVYWYRQLPEEGLKFMVYLQKENIIDESGMPKERFSAEFPKEGPSILRIQQVVRGDSAAYFCASSPQGAQVNQPQHFGDGTRLSIL.

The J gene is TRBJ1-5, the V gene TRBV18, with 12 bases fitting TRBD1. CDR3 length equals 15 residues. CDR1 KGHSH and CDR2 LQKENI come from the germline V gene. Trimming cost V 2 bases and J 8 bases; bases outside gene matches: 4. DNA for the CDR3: TGTGCCAGCTCACCAGGGACAGGGGGCGGTGAGCCCCAGCATTTT. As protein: CASSPGTGGGEPQHF. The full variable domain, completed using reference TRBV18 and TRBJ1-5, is NAGVMQNPRHLVRRRGQEARLRCSPMKGHSHVYWYRQLPEEGLKFMVYLQKENIIDESGMPKERFSAEFPKEGPSILRIQQVVRGDSAAYFCASSPGTGGGEPQHFGDGTRLSIL.

The CDR3 reads CASSTGTGLGGANVLTF. Here the CDR3 DNA reads TGTGCCAGCAGTACCGGGACAGGGTTAGGTGGGGCCAACGTCCTGACTTTC. V gene TRBV2 combines with J gene TRBJ2-6, with 9 bases fitting TRBD1. CDR3 length equals 17 residues. With V trimmed by 5 bases and J by 3 bases, 8 bases remained unmatched. CDR1 and CDR2 from the germline V gene are SNHLY and FYNNEI.

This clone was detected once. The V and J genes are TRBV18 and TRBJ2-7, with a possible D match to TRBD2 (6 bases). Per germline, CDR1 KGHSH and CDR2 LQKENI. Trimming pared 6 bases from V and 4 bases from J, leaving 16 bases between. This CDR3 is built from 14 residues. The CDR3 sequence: CASSKEGRGYEQYF. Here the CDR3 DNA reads TGTGCCAGCTCGAAGGAGGGACGCGGGTACGAGCAGTACTTC.

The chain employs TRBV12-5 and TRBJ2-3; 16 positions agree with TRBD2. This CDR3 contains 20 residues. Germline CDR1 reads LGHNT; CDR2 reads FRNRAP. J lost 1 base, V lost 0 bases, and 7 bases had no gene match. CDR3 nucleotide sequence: TGTGCTAGTGGTTTGGTACTTGGGACTAGCGGGGGGGCCGGCACAGATACGCAGTATTTT. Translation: CASGLVLGTSGGAGTDTQYF.

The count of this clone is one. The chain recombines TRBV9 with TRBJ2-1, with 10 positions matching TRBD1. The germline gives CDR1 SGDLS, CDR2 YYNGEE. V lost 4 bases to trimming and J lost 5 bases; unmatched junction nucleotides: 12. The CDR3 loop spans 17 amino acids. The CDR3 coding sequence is TGTGCCAGCAGCCAGAAGAGTGCGGGACAGGGGAACAATGAGCAGTTCTTC. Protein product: CASSQKSAGQGNNEQFF.

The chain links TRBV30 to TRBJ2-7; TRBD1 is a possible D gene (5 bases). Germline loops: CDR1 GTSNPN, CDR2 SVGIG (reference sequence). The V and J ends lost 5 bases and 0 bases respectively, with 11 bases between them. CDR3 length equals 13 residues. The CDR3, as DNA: TGTGCCTGGCGACAGTCGGACTCCTACGAGCAGTACTTC. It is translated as CAWRQSDSYEQYF.

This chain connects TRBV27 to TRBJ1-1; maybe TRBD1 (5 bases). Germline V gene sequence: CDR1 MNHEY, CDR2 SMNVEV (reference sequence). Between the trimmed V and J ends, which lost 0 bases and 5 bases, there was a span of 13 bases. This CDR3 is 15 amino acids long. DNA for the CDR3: TGTGCCAGCAGTTTATCGTCCTACAGGATAACTGAAGCTTTCTTT. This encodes CASSLSSYRITEAFF.

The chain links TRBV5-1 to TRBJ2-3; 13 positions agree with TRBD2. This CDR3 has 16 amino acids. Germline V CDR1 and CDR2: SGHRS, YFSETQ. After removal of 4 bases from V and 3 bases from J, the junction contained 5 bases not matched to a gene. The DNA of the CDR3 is TGCGCCAGCAGCCCTCTGACTAGCGGGGGGACAGATACGCAGTATTTT. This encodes CASSPLTSGGTDTQYF.